This entry describes one T cell receptor (beta chain). Its antigen remains unknown. This specimen belongs to a study of OX40 agonist ivuxolimab in advanced cancers. Study in general: Patients' therapy was ivuxolimab, an antibody that acts as an agonist of OX40 (CD134). Study-level findings and limits: Antigen specificity was not determined for the expanded peripheral T cells. CD8+ T cells were the subset that, on average, had more expanded clones than CD4+.

J was trimmed by 5 bases and V by 1 base; bases with no gene match: 8. Germline V gene data show CDR1 as LGHNA and CDR2 as YNFKEQ. The CDR3 sequence is 16 residues long. The data were produced by immunoSEQ multiplex PCR, yet TCRdb's version contains in-frame clones alone and is incomplete. Of fewer than 80,000 clones in the sample, 84% were seen once. The gene calls are TRBV4-2 and TRBJ1-2; the match to TRBD1 covers 9 bases. The origin of this receptor is an adult with an advanced solid tumor such as melanoma, head and neck, liver or kidney cancer. The sample consisted of CD4+ or CD8+ T cells sorted from blood, taken in a trial of the OX40 agonist ivuxolimab. The CDR3 sequence is CASSQGTGGVRYGYTF. DNA of the CDR3: TGTGCCAGCAGCCAAGGTACAGGGGGCGTGCGTTATGGCTACACCTTC.